The 2 T cell receptor beta chains presented below share a single source sample, sequenced in a study of blood T cell repertoires in COVID-19. The protocol was immunoSEQ multiplex PCR, while the TCRdb copy is restricted to in-frame clones and leaves out a portion. The table shows 100,000 to 150,000 clones, with around 86% occurring only once. The source material was peripheral blood. These receptors originate from a woman at least 80 years old with acute or convalescent COVID-19.

The rearrangement uses TRBV29-1 and TRBJ1-1, with 7 bases lining up with TRBD1. Unmatched junction bases numbered 3, after V lost 4 bases and J lost 4 bases. In germline, CDR1 is SQVTM, CDR2 ANQGSEA. The CDR3 extends over 12 amino acids. The CDR3 DNA follows: TGCAGCGTTGGCCAGGGGGGCACTGAAGCTTTCTTT. Translating it yields CSVGQGGTEAFF. Combining the CDR3 with reference TRBV29-1 and TRBJ1-1 gives the whole variable domain SAVISQKPSRDICQRGTSLTIQCQVDSQVTMMFWYRQQPGQSLTLIATANQGSEATYESGFVIDKFPISRPNLTFSTLTVSNMSPEDSSIYLCSVGQGGTEAFFGQGTRLTVV.

The chain employs TRBV6-6 and TRBJ1-2; 7 bases are shared with TRBD1. This CDR3 contains 14 residues. Per germline, CDR1 MNHNY and CDR2 SVGAGI (reference sequence). V trimming: 2 bases; J trimming: 7 bases; junction bases outside the gene matches: 7. CDR3 DNA sequence: TGTGCCAGCAGTTACACCGGGACAGCAGGTGGCTACACCTTC. Translated: CASSYTGTAGGYTF.